Presented here are 5 T cell receptor beta chains from one specimen sequenced in a study of blood T cell repertoires in COVID-19. Produced via immunoSEQ multiplex PCR; TCRdb's table is partial and in-frame only. The table lists 150,000 to 200,000 clones, over 70% of them singletons. Sequencing was performed on peripheral blood. The receptor source for this set is a man aged 55-75 years with active or convalescent COVID-19.

This sequence joins TRBV7-2 and TRBJ2-1, with 9 nucleotides matching TRBD2. CDR3 size: 15 residues. Germline V gene data show CDR1 as SGHTA and CDR2 as FQGNSA. V gave up 2 bases and J gave up 5 bases; unmatched junction bases: 4. The CDR3 DNA sequence: TGTGCCAGCAGCTTAAGAGCGGGAGGAAACAATGAGCAGTTCTTC. The encoded protein is CASSLRAGGNNEQFF.

The chain employs TRBV30 and TRBJ1-4; 8 nucleotides line up with TRBD1. The trim removed 5 bases at V and 8 bases at J, leaving 7 bases unmatched. Germline V gene data show CDR1 as GTSNPN and CDR2 as SVGIG (reference sequence). This CDR3 is built from 13 residues. Here the CDR3 reads CAWGDRMGEKLFF. CDR3 bases: TGTGCCTGGGGGGACAGGATGGGGGAAAAACTGTTTTTT. The entire variable domain, with the rest obtained from reference TRBV30 and TRBJ1-4, is as follows: SQTIHQWPATLVQPVGSPLSLECTVEGTSNPNLYWYRQAAGRGLQLLFYSVGIGQISSEVPQNLSASRPQDRQFILSSKKLLLSDSGFYLCAWGDRMGEKLFFGSGTQLSVL.

Comments on this clone: Since a much larger clone is just one base distant, this may be a read error. CDR3 sequence reads: CASSSYTDTQYF. As DNA, the CDR3 is TGTGCCAGCAGCTCCTACACAGATACGCAGTATTTT. This chain joins TRBV5-4 and TRBJ2-3; D call uncertain. With 3 bases removed from V and 2 bases from J, the gap between germline ends came to 4 bases. This CDR3 is 12 amino acids long. CDR1 SGHNT and CDR2 YYREEE come from the germline V gene (reference sequence).

The chain employs TRBV10-3 and TRBJ2-1; 13 bases line up with TRBD2. Trimming took 0 bases from V and 7 from J; bases not matched to a gene: 3. The CDR3 runs 16 residues. Germline CDR1 reads ENHRY; CDR2 reads SYGVKD. CDR3 residues: CAISESRGLAGNEQFF. CDR3 bases: TGTGCCATCAGTGAGTCGAGGGGACTAGCGGGAAATGAGCAGTTCTTC.

The chain joins TRBV5-1 to TRBJ2-3; TRBD1 matches at 8 bases. V lost 6 bases and J lost 2; bases outside the gene matches: 8. Germline V gene sequence: CDR1 SGHRS, CDR2 YFSETQ. This CDR3 is built from 15 residues. CDR3 sequence reads: CASIERTGNTDTQYF. CDR3 nucleotides: TGCGCCAGCATCGAAAGGACAGGGAACACAGATACGCAGTATTTT.